This passage covers 21 T cell receptor beta chains from one sample sequenced in a study of T cell responses to AZD1222 COVID-19 vaccine. Generated by immunoSEQ multiplex PCR, the TCRdb table keeps only in-frame clones and is missing some. Altogether around 95,000 clones are present, 88% being singletons, with the ten largest covering around 2.8%. The sample consisted of peripheral blood, taken on day 0 of AZD1222 vaccination. The receptors were gathered from an adult in good health.

This chain joins TRBV30 and TRBJ1-6, with 8 bases lining up with TRBD1. The CDR3 loop spans 17 amino acids. Germline CDR1 reads GTSNPN; CDR2 reads SVGIG (reference sequence). V lost 0 bases, J lost 8 bases, and 12 bases stayed unmatched. CDR3 region: CAWSVPRTGPIDSPLHF. CDR3 coding DNA: TGTGCCTGGAGTGTACCGCGGACAGGGCCCATTGATTCACCCCTCCACTTT. Full variable domain (missing parts from reference TRBV30 and TRBJ1-6): SQTIHQWPATLVQPVGSPLSLECTVEGTSNPNLYWYRQAAGRGLQLLFYSVGIGQISSEVPQNLSASRPQDRQFILSSKKLLLSDSGFYLCAWSVPRTGPIDSPLHFGNGTRLTVT.

The count of this clone is one. The DNA of the CDR3 is TGCGCCAGCAGCTTGCAGGGGTTTGGCAATCAGCCCCAGCATTTT. It encodes CASSLQGFGNQPQHF. The chain recombines TRBV5-1 with TRBJ1-5, with D possibly matching TRBD1 (6 bases). Germline-derived CDR1 and CDR2 are SGHRS and YFSETQ. The CDR3 totals 15 residues. Trimming cost V 1 base and J 2 bases, with 10 bases left between them.

The rearrangement uses TRBV3-1 (or the pseudogene TRBV3-2) and TRBJ2-7; weak D call: TRBD1 (5 bases). This CDR3 comprises 15 residues. Germline assignment: CDR1 LGHDT and CDR2 YNNKEL (reference sequence). The ends were cut back, 1 base at V and 1 base at J, with 11 bases in the middle. The CDR3: CASSQAVSGSYEQYF. The CDR3, as DNA: TGTGCCAGCAGCCAAGCCGTCTCAGGGTCCTACGAGCAGTACTTC.

The table lists this clone with a count of one. V is TRBV6-4 and J is TRBJ2-6, with 9 bases lining up with TRBD2. Trimming removed 0 bases from V and 0 bases from J; junction bases left unmatched: 3. Germline CDR1 and CDR2: MRHNA and SNTAGT. CDR3 length equals 18 residues. This CDR3 reads CASSDSLAGDSGANVLTF. The CDR3 region has the DNA TGTGCCAGCAGTGACTCATTAGCGGGAGACTCTGGGGCCAACGTCCTGACTTTC.

This clone was recorded once. V gene TRBV20-1 combines with J gene TRBJ2-1, with D maybe TRBD1 (5 bases). V was clipped by 7 bases and J by 4 bases, with 8 bases between them. The CDR3 sequence is 11 residues long. Germline loops: CDR1 DFQATT, CDR2 SNEGSKA (reference sequence). The CDR3 region is CSVTGYNEQFF. The CDR3 DNA reads TGCAGTGTCACAGGTTACAATGAGCAGTTCTTC.

This clone was picked up one time. This chain uses TRBV7-9 with TRBJ2-7; 11 nucleotides match TRBD2. This CDR3 has 14 amino acids. V was clipped by 5 bases and J by 4 bases; unmatched bases: 4. CDR1 is SEHNR and CDR2 is FQNEAQ in the germline V gene (reference sequence). CDR3: CASSVSGRAYEQYF. Here the CDR3 DNA reads TGTGCCAGCAGCGTTAGCGGGAGGGCATACGAGCAGTACTTC. The full variable domain, in which reference TRBV7-9 and TRBJ2-7 provide the parts outside the CDR3, is DTGVSQNPRHKITKRGQNVTFRCDPISEHNRLYWYRQTLGQGPEFLTYFQNEAQLEKSRLLSDRFSAERPKGSFSTLEIQRTEQGDSAMYLCASSVSGRAYEQYFGPGTRLTVT.

V is TRBV11-3 and J is TRBJ2-7; no reliable D call. This CDR3 comprises 13 residues. Germline-derived CDR1 and CDR2 are SGHNT and YENEEA. Trimming took off 1 base at V and 3 bases at J, with 7 bases between the two ends. The CDR3 region is CASSLGPLYEQYF. In nucleotides, the CDR3 is TGTGCCAGCAGCTTAGGACCCCTCTACGAGCAGTACTTC. The variable domain in full, with the rest retrieved from reference TRBV11-3 and TRBJ2-7, is EAGVVQSPRYKIIEKKQPVAFWCNPISGHNTLYWYLQNLGQGPELLIRYENEEAVDDSQLPKDRFSAERLKGVDSTLKIQPAELGDSAVYLCASSLGPLYEQYFGPGTRLTVT.

The chain recombines TRBV19 with TRBJ2-2; D remains ambiguous. This CDR3 has 16 amino acids. Germline CDR1 LNHDA, CDR2 SQIVND (reference sequence). V was pared by 0 bases and J by 4 bases, with 12 bases between. The CDR3 reads CASSIDWRLRTGELFF. CDR3 DNA sequence: TGTGCCAGTAGTATAGATTGGCGGTTACGCACCGGGGAGCTGTTTTTT.

The chain carries TRBV4-2 and TRBJ1-5; TRBD1 is a possible D gene (6 bases). CDR1 and CDR2 from the germline V gene are LGHNA and YNFKEQ. The CDR3 covers 16 residues. V was trimmed by 4 bases and J by 1 base, leaving 14 bases between them. The CDR3 loop is CASSLSGGQSNQPQHF. Written as DNA, the CDR3 is TGTGCCAGCAGCCTTTCGGGGGGGCAGAGCAATCAGCCCCAGCATTTT.

The chain uses TRBV7-2 and TRBJ1-6, with 7 bases matching TRBD1. The CDR3 is 16 amino acids. Germline CDR1 SGHTA, CDR2 FQGNSA. With 5 bases clipped from V and 7 bases from J, the junction kept 11 bases outside the gene matches. The CDR3 spells CASSPRQGSGNSPLHF. CDR3 nucleotides: TGTGCCAGCAGCCCGAGACAGGGTAGTGGCAATTCACCCCTCCACTTT.

V is TRBV24-1 and J is TRBJ2-3; the D is unclear. V shed 5 bases and J shed 6 bases, with 17 bases lying between them. This CDR3 is 15 amino acids long. Germline V lookup: CDR1 KGHDR, CDR2 SFDVKD. CDR3 bases: TGTGCCACCAGTGCACGGAGTAGTGAGGCGGATACGCAGTATTTT. Translated: CATSARSSEADTQYF.

The V call is TRBV2, the J call TRBJ1-4; D uncertain. The CDR3 runs 13 residues. Germline V gene sequence: CDR1 SNHLY, CDR2 FYNNEI. Trimming removed 7 bases at V and 8 bases at J, with 14 bases between. The CDR3 region is CASKRLGNEKLFF. The CDR3 DNA is TGTGCCAGCAAGCGACTGGGAAACGAAAAACTGTTTTTT.

This chain joins TRBV28 and TRBJ1-1; tentative D call: TRBD1 (5 bases). This CDR3 comprises 13 residues. Trimming removed 5 bases from V and 8 bases from J, with 15 bases in between. Germline V lookup: CDR1 MDHEN, CDR2 SYDVKM. The DNA of the CDR3 is TGTGCCAGCAGTCTGGGCGACAGAAGAGAAGCTTTCTTT. Its protein product is CASSLGDRREAFF.

The chain carries TRBV19 and TRBJ1-5, with D tentatively TRBD1 (6 bases). Germline V gene data show CDR1 as LNHDA and CDR2 as SQIVND (reference sequence). The V gene lost 6 bases and the J gene lost 6 bases, with 12 bases spanning the gap. The CDR3 runs 13 residues. The CDR3 DNA sequence: TGTGCCAGTAGAGGGACGGGGGCTCAGCCCCAGCATTTT. Its translation is CASRGTGAQPQHF.

The rearrangement links TRBV9 to TRBJ2-7; D not certain. Per germline, CDR1 SGDLS and CDR2 YYNGEE. With 0 bases removed from V and 5 bases from J, the gap between germline ends came to 9 bases. The CDR3 loop spans 13 amino acids. The chain's CDR3 is CASSVDLRDEQYF. The CDR3 nucleotides read TGTGCCAGCAGCGTAGACCTCCGAGACGAGCAGTACTTC.

The rearrangement links TRBV24-1 to TRBJ2-1; possible D gene TRBD2, 6 bases. The CDR3 runs to 14 residues. V lost 5 bases and J lost 3, with 10 bases in between. Germline V gene lookup returns CDR1 KGHDR and CDR2 SFDVKD. The CDR3 DNA is TGTGCCACCAGTGCTGGGGGGAACTACAATGAGCAGTTCTTC. It codes for CATSAGGNYNEQFF.

The chain combines TRBV11-2 with TRBJ1-3; 8 bases align to TRBD1. In germline, CDR1 is SGHAT, CDR2 FQNNGV. With 3 bases clipped from V and 2 bases from J, the junction kept 3 bases outside the gene matches. This CDR3 is 15 amino acids long. The CDR3 sequence is CASSFETGAGNTIYF. The CDR3 nucleotides are TGTGCCAGCAGCTTTGAGACAGGGGCTGGAAACACCATATATTTT.

The chain links TRBV5-4 to TRBJ1-2; D is ambiguous. Germline V gene data show CDR1 as SGHNT and CDR2 as YYREEE (reference sequence). Deletions cut 1 base from V and 4 bases from J, with 11 bases between. The CDR3 covers 14 residues. CDR3 sequence (DNA): TGTGCCAGCAGCTTGTCCGTAGATCTCTATGGCTACACCTTC. It is translated as CASSLSVDLYGYTF.

V usage is TRBV28 and J usage is TRBJ2-3; 7 nucleotides line up with TRBD2. The germline CDR1 and CDR2 sequences are MDHEN and SYDVKM. V trimming: 10 bases; J trimming: 1 base; junction bases outside the gene matches: 11. The CDR3 is 15 amino acids. The CDR3 loop reads CATTGGSPGTDTQYF. CDR3 sequence (DNA): TGTGCCACCACTGGCGGGAGCCCGGGCACAGATACGCAGTATTTT. The full variable domain, its missing parts supplied by reference TRBV28 and TRBJ2-3, is DVKVTQSSRYLVKRTGEKVFLECVQDMDHENMFWYRQDPGLGLRLIYFSYDVKMKEKGDIPEGYSVSREKKERFSLILESASTNQTSMYLCATTGGSPGTDTQYFGPGTRLTVL.

The rearrangement joins TRBV7-2 to TRBJ1-3; tentatively, D is TRBD1 (6 bases). Deletions cut 5 bases from V and 0 bases from J, with 17 bases between. Germline V gene lookup returns CDR1 SGHTA and CDR2 FQGNSA. The CDR3 loop spans 17 amino acids. CDR3: CASSLGPGRGSGNTIYF. CDR3 DNA: TGTGCCAGCAGCCTGGGACCAGGCAGGGGCTCTGGAAACACCATATATTTT.

CDR3 protein: CASSLESHRSNNQPQHF. The CDR3 DNA sequence: TGTGCCAGCAGCTTAGAGTCGCATAGAAGCAACAATCAGCCCCAGCATTTT. The chain is built from TRBV11-3 and TRBJ1-5; D unresolved. Between the trimmed V and J ends, which lost 0 bases and 3 bases, there was a span of 15 bases. The CDR3 has 17 amino acids. Per the germline V gene, CDR1 is SGHNT and CDR2 is YENEEA. Variable domain in full (rest from reference TRBV11-3 and TRBJ1-5): EAGVVQSPRYKIIEKKQPVAFWCNPISGHNTLYWYLQNLGQGPELLIRYENEEAVDDSQLPKDRFSAERLKGVDSTLKIQPAELGDSAVYLCASSLESHRSNNQPQHFGDGTRLSIL.